Shown below are 24 T cell receptor beta chains from a single sample sequenced in a study of shared clonotypes between healthy human individuals. Produced via immunoSEQ multiplex PCR; TCRdb's table is partial and in-frame only. The sample lists approximately 1.1 million clones, around 78% occurring once. Sequencing used memory CD4+ T cells from PBMCs. Subset of the sample: CD45RA-negative fraction. These receptors were obtained from a man aged 18 to 30 in good health. Some clones in this sample may be carry-over from other donors' samples.

This clone has more than one count but fewer than ten. The gene calls are TRBV7-2 and TRBJ2-5; 8 bases match TRBD2. V was clipped by 5 bases and J by 7 bases; unmatched bases: 9. The CDR3 runs to 14 residues. Germline CDR1 is SGHTA and CDR2 is FQGNSA. The CDR3 nucleotides are TGTGCCAGCAGCCTGACTAGCGCCGATCCGACCCAGTACTTC. Its protein product is CASSLTSADPTQYF.

This clone has more than one count but fewer than ten. A much larger clone is a single base away; this may be a read error. The same CDR3 arises from other DNA sequences in this sample as well. CDR3 sequence (DNA): TGTGCCAGCAGCTTAGTGGGAATGAACACTGAAGCTTTCTTT. It codes for CASSLVGMNTEAFF. J is TRBJ1-1 and V is TRBV11-2; D is unclear. Germline V gene data show CDR1 as SGHAT and CDR2 as FQNNGV. With 1 base removed from V and 0 bases from J, the gap between germline ends came to 6 bases. CDR3 length: 14 amino acids.

This clone occurred a few times. The CDR3, as DNA: TGTGCCAGCGACGGGCTCCTAGGCCCCAATCAGCCCCAGCATTTT. Encoded protein: CASDGLLGPNQPQHF. The V gene is TRBV21-1, the J gene TRBJ1-5. TRBV21-1 is an annotated pseudogene. The CDR3 contains 15 residues.

This clone was observed at least ten times. The chain recombines TRBV11-3 with TRBJ2-7; weak D call: TRBD1 (6 bases). The CDR3 sequence is 15 residues long. V lost 5 bases and J 4 bases, leaving 18 bases between the germline ends. Germline V gene data show CDR1 as SGHNT and CDR2 as YENEEA. The CDR3 protein is CASSPRGADSYEQYF. The DNA for the CDR3 is TGTGCCAGCAGCCCCAGGGGAGCCGACTCATACGAGCAGTACTTC.

The chain couples TRBV4-3 to TRBJ2-3, with 11 bases fitting TRBD2. V lost 3 bases and J lost 6; bases outside the gene matches: 8. The CDR3 contains 16 residues. Germline V gene lookup returns CDR1 LGHNA and CDR2 YSLEER. CDR3 residues: CASSQPGLAVMDTQYF. CDR3 nucleotide sequence: TGCGCCAGCAGCCAGCCGGGACTAGCGGTGATGGATACGCAGTATTTT.

This clone occurred a few times. The rearrangement links TRBV10-1 to TRBJ1-1, with D maybe TRBD1 (6 bases). The CDR3 runs to 13 residues. V was trimmed by 6 bases and J by 5 bases, leaving 13 bases between them. Germline assignment: CDR1 WNHNN and CDR2 SYGVQD (reference sequence). The CDR3 loop is CASRQGEGTEAFF. CDR3 bases: TGCGCCAGCAGACAGGGAGAGGGTACTGAAGCTTTCTTT.

The V and J genes are TRBV6-1 and TRBJ1-2; D might be TRBD1 (5 bases). The CDR3 covers 13 residues. Trimming left V 6 bases short and J 3 bases short, with 11 bases between. Germline assignment: CDR1 MNHNS and CDR2 SASEGT. CDR3 residues: CASSLGGYYGYTF. The CDR3, as DNA: TGTGCCAGCAGCCTGGGGGGGTACTATGGCTACACCTTC.

The chain links TRBV5-1 to TRBJ2-2; TRBD1 agrees at 9 bases. Per germline, CDR1 SGHRS and CDR2 YFSETQ. This CDR3 region has 15 residues. Losses at the gene ends were 4 bases for V and 3 bases for J; bases not matched to a gene: 4. This CDR3 is CASSLQGADTGELFF. Written as DNA, the CDR3 is TGCGCCAGCAGCCTACAGGGGGCGGACACCGGGGAGCTGTTTTTT.

This clone was observed a single time. Other DNA sequences within the sample encode an identical CDR3. The CDR3 DNA reads as TGTGCCACCAGCAGAGATCGGGGCTATGGCTACACCTTC. Amino acids: CATSRDRGYGYTF. This chain uses TRBV15 with TRBJ1-2, with D unresolved. This CDR3 is built from 13 residues. Per germline, CDR1 LNHNV and CDR2 YYDKDF (reference sequence). Trimming took off 0 bases at V and 4 bases at J, with 6 bases between the two ends.

The rearrangement joins TRBV10-2 to TRBJ2-1; perhaps TRBD1 as D (7 bases). Germline V gene sequence: CDR1 WSHSY, CDR2 SAAADI. V was trimmed by 2 bases and J by 4 bases, leaving 12 bases between them. This CDR3 is 15 amino acids long. The CDR3 spells CASSEGRGVYNEQFF. CDR3 coding DNA: TGCGCCAGCAGTGAGGGCAGGGGGGTTTACAATGAGCAGTTCTTC.

This clone was observed a handful of times. The gene calls are TRBV27 and TRBJ2-2; possible D gene TRBD1, 5 bases. The germline CDR1 and CDR2 sequences are MNHEY and SMNVEV (reference sequence). V was clipped by 2 bases and J by 2 bases, with 12 bases between them. The CDR3 runs 16 residues. Written as DNA, the CDR3 is TGTGCCAGCAGTTTACGGCCTAGGGGAAACACCGGGGAGCTGTTTTTT. It yields the protein CASSLRPRGNTGELFF.

Details on this clone: The same CDR3 also results from other DNA sequences found in this sample. The rearrangement links TRBV7-2 to TRBJ2-7; D gene uncertain. CDR1 is SGHTA and CDR2 is FQGNSA in the germline V gene. The CDR3 covers 12 residues. Trimming cost V 6 bases and J 2 bases, with 8 bases left between them. The chain's CDR3 is CASSSSPYEQYF. CDR3 DNA sequence: TGTGCCAGCAGTTCCTCCCCCTACGAGCAGTACTTC.

This chain links TRBV4-1 with TRBJ2-5; D is unclear. The CDR3 sequence is 13 residues long. Trimming removed 0 bases from V and 4 bases from J, with 6 bases in between. Per germline, CDR1 MGHRA and CDR2 YSYEKL. CDR3 sequence: CASSQDRPETQYF. The CDR3 nucleotides read TGCGCCAGCAGCCAAGATCGCCCAGAGACCCAGTACTTC.

This chain joins TRBV9 and TRBJ2-1; a possible D gene is TRBD1 (5 bases). The CDR3 runs 15 residues. CDR1 and CDR2 (germline): SGDLS, YYNGEE. The V end was cut by 0 bases, the J end by 5 bases, with 12 bases between. The CDR3 DNA sequence: TGTGCCAGCAGCGTAGCCTGGGCAGGGAACAATGAGCAGTTCTTC. Its translation: CASSVAWAGNNEQFF.

This chain links TRBV14 with TRBJ2-5; D unclear. Germline CDR1 and CDR2: SGHDN and FVKESK. This CDR3 spans 12 amino acids. The V gene lost 0 bases and the J gene lost 6 bases, with 5 bases spanning the gap. CDR3 protein: CASSQDWQTQYF. Here the CDR3 DNA reads TGTGCCAGCAGCCAAGACTGGCAGACCCAGTACTTC. Complete variable domain (other parts from reference TRBV14 and TRBJ2-5): EAGVTQFPSHSVIEKGQTVTLRCDPISGHDNLYWYRRVMGKEIKFLLHFVKESKQDESGMPNNRFLAERTGGTYSTLKVQPAELEDSGVYFCASSQDWQTQYFGPGTRLLVL.

This chain connects TRBV7-2 to TRBJ1-1; D perhaps matches TRBD1 (6 bases). The CDR3 sequence is 12 residues long. CDR1 and CDR2 from the germline V gene are SGHTA and FQGNSA. V gave up 10 bases and J gave up 1 base, with 10 bases separating them. In nucleotides, the CDR3 is TGTGCCACCGGACAGCCGAACACTGAAGCTTTCTTT. This sequence encodes CATGQPNTEAFF.

The chain carries TRBV9 and TRBJ1-1, with 9 positions matching TRBD1. The ends lost 3 bases at V and 1 base at J; junction bases unmatched: 10. The CDR3 has 17 amino acids. Germline CDR1 is SGDLS and CDR2 is YYNGEE. The CDR3 bases are TGTGCCAGCAGCGACAACAGGGGGCGCGGGGGGAACACTGAAGCTTTCTTT. Its protein is CASSDNRGRGGNTEAFF.

J is TRBJ2-3 and V is TRBV7-3; D gene ambiguous. The CDR3 contains 12 residues. Germline V gene sequence: CDR1 SGHTA, CDR2 FQGTGA. V was trimmed by 6 bases and J by 4 bases, leaving 8 bases between them. The CDR3 sequence: CASSHDSDTQYF. CDR3 sequence (DNA): TGTGCCAGCAGTCACGACTCAGATACGCAGTATTTT.

The chain couples TRBV7-8 to TRBJ2-3, with 13 bases that match TRBD2. V shed 10 bases and J 7 bases; nucleotides not matched to a gene: 8. Germline V gene data show CDR1 as SGHVS and CDR2 as FQNEAQ. This CDR3 contains 14 residues. CDR3 sequence (DNA): TGTGCCAACCTACTAGCGGGAGGGCCTAATACGCAGTATTTT. Amino acids: CANLLAGGPNTQYF.

This clone was seen a handful of times. The J gene is TRBJ1-2, the V gene TRBV9; D unclear. Deletions cut 0 bases from V and 3 bases from J, with 9 bases between. The CDR3 covers 14 residues. CDR1 and CDR2 from the germline V gene are SGDLS and YYNGEE. The CDR3 DNA is TGTGCCAGCAGCGTAGGGGGTTCCCACTATGGCTACACCTTC. Its protein product is CASSVGGSHYGYTF.

The chain recombines TRBV5-4 with TRBJ1-2; TRBD1 matches at 9 bases. CDR1 SGHNT and CDR2 YYREEE come from the germline V gene (reference sequence). V gave up 3 bases and J gave up 6 bases; unmatched junction bases: 15. The CDR3 totals 17 residues. In nucleotides, the CDR3 is TGTGCCAGCAGCTGGAGTACAGGGGGCGCCCCGACCGATGGCTACACCTTC. It encodes CASSWSTGGAPTDGYTF.

This clone occurred once. The rearrangement uses TRBV9 and TRBJ2-1, with 7 nucleotides matching TRBD2. Germline CDR1 and CDR2: SGDLS and YYNGEE. The length of the CDR3 is 15 residues. Trimming at V came to 3 bases and at J to 9 bases, leaving 12 bases not matched to a gene. CDR3 DNA: TGTGCCAGCAGCGCCCGACTAGCAGGCATCAGTGAGCAGTTCTTC. Encoded protein: CASSARLAGISEQFF. Using reference TRBV9 and TRBJ2-1 for the parts outside the CDR3, the full variable domain is DSGVTQTPKHLITATGQRVTLRCSPRSGDLSVYWYQQSLDQGLQFLIQYYNGEERAKGNILERFSAQQFPDLHSELNLSSLELGDSALYFCASSARLAGISEQFFGPGTRLTVL.

This clone has a handful of counts. The V call is TRBV28, the J call TRBJ1-2; D is unresolved. With 6 bases removed from V and 10 bases from J, the gap between germline ends came to 12 bases. Germline V gives CDR1 MDHEN, CDR2 SYDVKM. CDR3 length equals 11 residues. CDR3 residues: CASSNLWHYTF. The DNA for the CDR3 is TGTGCCAGCAGCAACCTTTGGCACTACACCTTC.

V gene TRBV10-3 combines with J gene TRBJ1-5, with D maybe TRBD1 (5 bases). This CDR3 is built from 14 residues. V dropped 4 bases and J dropped 7 bases, with 14 bases sitting between them. Germline V gene lookup returns CDR1 ENHRY and CDR2 SYGVKD. The CDR3 sequence: CAISARDSGQPQHF. The CDR3 region has the DNA TGTGCCATCAGTGCTAGGGACTCAGGGCAGCCCCAGCATTTT.